This T cell receptor (beta chain) was found in a study of T cells in tuberculosis (dated by TCRdb to 2016 to 2019). About the investigation overall: To characterize T cells specific for the mycobacterial lipid antigen glucose monomycolate (GMM), the study used CD1B tetramers together with high-throughput TCR immunosequencing. A South African clinical cohort compared IGRA-negative adolescents, IGRA-positive adolescents with latent tuberculosis and adults with active tuberculosis, approximately ten per group.

TCR libraries were generated with the immunoSEQ multiplex PCR assay, using TCR-beta and/or TCR-alpha/delta assays for each sample. Amplified TCR libraries were sequenced on the Illumina high-throughput platform. The original pipeline was this. Clustering and dimensionality reduction relied on pairwise TCRdist distances among GMM-specific receptors from T cells that were either sorted ex vivo or expanded in vitro. Each clinical repertoire was assigned a mean NN-distance score, defined as the average TCRdist to the nearest 10% of tetramer-positive reference sequences. GEM TCR motif frequency was calculated as the fraction of unique TCRs that matched known GEM sequences by V/J usage and CDR3 length. Active tuberculosis was classified by linear discriminant analysis with leave-one-out cross-validation, implemented in scikit-learn. Not all clones reach the TCRdb copy of this immuneACCESS table, which keeps in-frame sequences only. Checked studies attribute under half of the gap to unresolved V genes and leave the rest unexplained. D and trimming were read from the DNA, whereas the V and J calls and clone size are those reported in that table. The table for this sample lists about 25,000 clones; around 94% of them were counted only once. 15% to 20% of the sample goes to the ten largest clones.

With respect to this clone: This receptor's antigen is unknown. No qualities accompany the bases; no much larger clone lies one base away.

At study entry, a tuberculin skin test and the QuantiFERON-TB GOLD In-Tube IGRA were used to screen adolescents for latent tuberculosis infection. Immunosequencing was performed on unsorted cryopreserved PBMC, with some 98,000 T cells per clinical donor covered on average. Eleven high schools in the Worcester region of the Western Cape, South Africa, served as enrollment sites for adolescents aged 12 to 18 years. Roughly 10 adolescents infected with M. tuberculosis and about ten uninfected adolescents were chosen and matched for age and sex. PBMC from adolescents were isolated by density centrifugation from freshly drawn heparinized blood and were then cryopreserved. Results and caveats for the whole study, not just this receptor: Clinical samples were selected based on which cryopreserved specimens were available, and the active tuberculosis cases were adults whereas the controls were adolescents. An accuracy of under 90% (AUROC about 0.91) was reached by a classifier using the diverse GMM-specific repertoire, compared with approximately 70% accuracy when GEM motif frequencies were used. Compared with IGRA-negative controls, TCR-alpha repertoires from active tuberculosis had smaller mean NN-distances to GMM-specific TCRs, which suggests clonal expansion of these TCRs. The smaller NN-distances in active tuberculosis patients were driven in part by shorter CDR3-alpha lengths, while the difference seen for TCR-beta was not statistically significant.

Sample: PBMCs. This TCR was sampled from a donor under 30 with latent tuberculosis or without tuberculosis infection. Some clones in this sample may be carry-over from other donors' samples.

The bases read TGTGCCAGCAGCTTAAACAGGGGGCACACTGAAGCTTTCTTT. It translates as CASSLNRGHTEAFF. The rearrangement combines TRBV5-6 with TRBJ1-1; TRBD1 matches 9 bases in the middle. The CDR3 numbers 14 residues from cysteine through phenylalanine. Left in the record is the CDR3 DNA by itself, 42 bases read in frame from the first base. The germline V gene sets CDR1 to SGHDT and CDR2 to YYEEEE. V lost 2 bases and J lost 3 bases, and the count of bases not matched to a germline gene is 2.